One and the same sample provided the 7 T cell receptor beta chains below, sequenced in a study of neurological immune-mediated disorders. As to time point: longitudinal time-point 2. TCRdb processed the 5' RACE reads anew with MiXCR; each CDR3 protein has one entry. This repertoire shows tens of thousands of distinct CDR3 sequences, about 13% found once; its top ten account for around 2.3%. Sequenced: PBMCs. The receptors stem from a woman between 40 and 55 years old in good health.

In this sample, this clonotype turned up many times. The V call is TRBV3-1, the J call TRBJ2-2; maybe TRBD2 (5 bases). The V and J ends lost 5 bases and 10 bases respectively, with 17 bases between them. This CDR3 is 14 amino acids long. Germline CDR1 reads LGHDT; CDR2 reads YNNKEL (reference sequence). The CDR3 DNA reads TGTGCCAGCAGCGTAAACCGGGAACTAAAGGAGCTGTTTTTT. It is translated as CASSVNRELKELFF.

This clonotype has a count of ten or more. The CDR3 is CASSFWGYEQYF. CDR3 nucleotide sequence: TGTGCCAGCAGTTTCTGGGGCTACGAGCAGTACTTC. The chain recombines TRBV12-3 or TRBV12-4 with TRBJ2-7; D is ambiguous. The CDR3 is 12 residues long. Trimming took 3 bases from V and 3 from J, leaving 6 bases between them.

As regards this clonotype: Germline and junction disagree at one end, which may indicate a read error. This sequence joins TRBV12-3 or TRBV12-4 and TRBJ1-6; tentatively, D is TRBD1 (5 bases). CDR3 length equals 14 residues. This CDR3 reads CVSSFGAGRSPLHF. DNA of the CDR3: TGTGTCAGCAGCTTCGGGGCAGGGCGGTCACCCCTCCACTTT.

At least ten counts were recorded for this clonotype. The chain carries TRBV29-1 and TRBJ2-2; 11 positions agree with TRBD1. V lost 7 bases to trimming and J lost 5 bases; unmatched junction nucleotides: 12. Looked up from germline, CDR1 is SQVTM and CDR2 is ANQGSEA. The CDR3 spans 16 residues. The DNA for the CDR3 is TGCAGCGCCGAGGGTATCGGGACAGGGGGGACCGGGGAGCTGTTTTTT. This translates into CSAEGIGTGGTGELFF.

This clonotype was counted ten times or more. The V call is TRBV29-1, the J call TRBJ2-1; D not certain. V lost 6 bases, J lost 8 bases, and 20 bases lay in between. The germline CDR1 and CDR2 sequences are SQVTM and ANQGSEA. The CDR3 spans 14 residues. Written as DNA, the CDR3 is TGCAGCGTGCAATCGATCCCGGTCGTATATGAGCAGTTCTTC. Protein sequence: CSVQSIPVVYEQFF.

At least ten counts were recorded for this clonotype. V gene TRBV6-2 or TRBV6-3 combines with J gene TRBJ2-2; 7 bases map to TRBD2. V was pared by 4 bases and J by 4 bases, with 0 bases of the junction left unmatched. Germline CDR1 reads MNHEY; CDR2 reads SVGEGT. This CDR3 comprises 13 residues. DNA of the CDR3: TGTGCCAGCAGTTGGACTAGCACCGGGGAGCTGTTTTTT. Its translation: CASSWTSTGELFF.

This clonotype was found many times. The chain joins TRBV5-1 to TRBJ1-6; 12 bases line up with TRBD1. The CDR3 has 16 residues. CDR1 and CDR2 (germline): SGHRS, YFSETQ. V trimming: 4 bases; J trimming: 10 bases; junction bases outside the gene matches: 9. CDR3 residues: CASSPPGQGARSPLHF. CDR3 in DNA: TGCGCCAGCAGCCCGCCGGGACAGGGGGCACGATCACCCCTCCACTTT.